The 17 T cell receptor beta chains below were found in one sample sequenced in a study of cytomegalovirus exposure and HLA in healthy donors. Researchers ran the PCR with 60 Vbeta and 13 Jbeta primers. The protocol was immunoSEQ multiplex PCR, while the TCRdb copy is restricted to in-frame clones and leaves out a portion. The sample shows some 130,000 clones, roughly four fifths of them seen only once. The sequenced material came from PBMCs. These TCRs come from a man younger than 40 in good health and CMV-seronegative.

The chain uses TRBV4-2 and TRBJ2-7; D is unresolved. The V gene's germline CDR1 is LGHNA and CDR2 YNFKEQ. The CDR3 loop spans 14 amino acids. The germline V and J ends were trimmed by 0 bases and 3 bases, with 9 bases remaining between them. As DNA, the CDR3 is TGTGCCAGCAGCCAAGAACAGCTGGGCTACGAGCAGTACTTC. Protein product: CASSQEQLGYEQYF.

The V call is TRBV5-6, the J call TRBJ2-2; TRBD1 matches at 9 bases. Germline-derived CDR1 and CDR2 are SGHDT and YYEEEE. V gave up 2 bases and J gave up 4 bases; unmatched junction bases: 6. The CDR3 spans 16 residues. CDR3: CASSLGTGRFTGELFF. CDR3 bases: TGTGCCAGCAGCTTAGGGACAGGGAGGTTCACCGGGGAGCTGTTTTTT.

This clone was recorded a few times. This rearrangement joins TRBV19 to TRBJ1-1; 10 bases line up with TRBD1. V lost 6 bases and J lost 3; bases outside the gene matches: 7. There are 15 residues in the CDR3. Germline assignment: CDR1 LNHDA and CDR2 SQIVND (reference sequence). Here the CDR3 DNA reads TGTGCCAGTAGAGGGGTCGGGACAGGGGACACTGAAGCTTTCTTT. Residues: CASRGVGTGDTEAFF.

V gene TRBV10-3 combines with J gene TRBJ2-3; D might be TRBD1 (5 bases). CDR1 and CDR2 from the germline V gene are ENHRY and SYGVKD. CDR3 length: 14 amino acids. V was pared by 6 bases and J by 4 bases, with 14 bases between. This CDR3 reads CAIRDTSEADTQYF. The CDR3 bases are TGTGCCATCAGGGACACTTCCGAGGCAGATACGCAGTATTTT.

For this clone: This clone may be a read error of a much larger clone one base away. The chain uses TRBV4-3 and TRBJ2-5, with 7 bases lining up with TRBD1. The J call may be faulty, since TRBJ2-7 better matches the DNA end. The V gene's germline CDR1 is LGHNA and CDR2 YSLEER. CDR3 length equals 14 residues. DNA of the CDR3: TGCGCCAGCAGACCCGGGACAGCGGACTACGAGCAGTACTTC. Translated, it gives CASRPGTADYEQYF.

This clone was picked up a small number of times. The DNA for the CDR3 is TGCGCCAGCAGCCAAGAGTTTCCGGGAGCGTCCTACAATGAGCAGTTCTTC. Amino acid sequence: CASSQEFPGASYNEQFF. The chain combines TRBV4-3 with TRBJ2-1; possible D gene TRBD2, 6 bases. The V gene lost 0 bases and the J gene lost 1 base, with 13 bases spanning the gap. The CDR3 consists of 17 residues. Germline loops: CDR1 LGHNA, CDR2 YSLEER.

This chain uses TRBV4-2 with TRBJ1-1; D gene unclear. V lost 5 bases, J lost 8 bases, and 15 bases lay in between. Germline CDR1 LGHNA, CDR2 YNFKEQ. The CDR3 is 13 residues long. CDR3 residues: CASSWARGEEAFF. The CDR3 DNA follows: TGTGCCAGCAGCTGGGCCCGCGGGGAGGAAGCTTTCTTT.

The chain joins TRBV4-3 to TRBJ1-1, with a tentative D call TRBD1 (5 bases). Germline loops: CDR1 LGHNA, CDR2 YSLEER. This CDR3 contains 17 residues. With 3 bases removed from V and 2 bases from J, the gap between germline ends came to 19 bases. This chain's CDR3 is CASSQRGGSDVNTEAFF. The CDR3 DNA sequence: TGCGCCAGCAGCCAGAGGGGAGGTTCAGACGTCAACACTGAAGCTTTCTTT.

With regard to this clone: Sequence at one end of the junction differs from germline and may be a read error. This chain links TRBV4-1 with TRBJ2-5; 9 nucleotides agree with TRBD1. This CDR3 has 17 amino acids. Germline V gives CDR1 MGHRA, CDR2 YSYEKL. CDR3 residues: CASSQAPGQGSEENQYF. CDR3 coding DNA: TGCGCCAGCAGCCAAGCTCCGGGACAGGGAAGTGAAGAGAACCAGTACTTC.

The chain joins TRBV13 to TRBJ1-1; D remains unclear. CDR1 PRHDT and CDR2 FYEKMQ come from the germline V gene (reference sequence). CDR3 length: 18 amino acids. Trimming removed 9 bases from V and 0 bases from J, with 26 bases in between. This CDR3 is CASVRQRYSMSVNTEAFF. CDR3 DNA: TGTGCCAGTGTCAGGCAACGTTATTCCATGTCCGTGAACACTGAAGCTTTCTTT.

The CDR3 reads CAISEFQGSDIQYF. CDR3 bases: TGTGCCATCAGTGAGTTTCAGGGATCGGACATTCAGTACTTC. V is TRBV10-3 and J is TRBJ2-4; perhaps TRBD1 as D (5 bases). This CDR3 comprises 14 residues. The germline V gene encodes CDR1 ENHRY and CDR2 SYGVKD. V was cut by 1 base and J by 8 bases, with 12 bases left in between.

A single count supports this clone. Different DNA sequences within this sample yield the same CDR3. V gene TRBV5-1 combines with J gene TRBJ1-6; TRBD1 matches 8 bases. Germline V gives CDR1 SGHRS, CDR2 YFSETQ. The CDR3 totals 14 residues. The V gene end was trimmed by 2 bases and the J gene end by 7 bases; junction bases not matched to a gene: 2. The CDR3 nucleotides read TGCGCCAGCAGCTTCGACAGGGGAAATTCACCCCTCCACTTT. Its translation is CASSFDRGNSPLHF.

DNA of the CDR3: TGCGCCAGCAGCCAAGCCCCTATAGCCTCTGGAAACACCATATATTTT. Translation gives CASSQAPIASGNTIYF. The rearrangement joins TRBV4-1 to TRBJ1-3; unclear D gene. The CDR3 has 16 amino acids. The germline V and J ends were trimmed by 1 base and 0 bases, with 10 bases remaining between them. The germline CDR1 and CDR2 sequences are MGHRA and YSYEKL.

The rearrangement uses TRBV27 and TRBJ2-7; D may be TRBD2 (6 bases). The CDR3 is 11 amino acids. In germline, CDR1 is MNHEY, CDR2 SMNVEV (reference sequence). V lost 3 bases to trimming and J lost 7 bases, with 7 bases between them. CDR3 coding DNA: TGTGCCAGCAGTTTCCGGGGGGAGCAGTACTTC. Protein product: CASSFRGEQYF.

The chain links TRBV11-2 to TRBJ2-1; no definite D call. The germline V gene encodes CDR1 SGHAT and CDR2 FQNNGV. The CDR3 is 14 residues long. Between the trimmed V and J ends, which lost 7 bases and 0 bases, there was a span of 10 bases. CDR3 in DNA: TGTGCCAGCAACCTTTACGGCTCCTACAATGAGCAGTTCTTC. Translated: CASNLYGSYNEQFF.

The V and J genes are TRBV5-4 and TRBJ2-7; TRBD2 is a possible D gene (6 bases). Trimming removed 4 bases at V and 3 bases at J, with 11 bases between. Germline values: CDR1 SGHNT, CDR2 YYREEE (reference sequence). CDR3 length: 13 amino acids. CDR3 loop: CASSRPGDYEQYF. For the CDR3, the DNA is TGTGCCAGCAGCCGTCCGGGGGACTACGAGCAGTACTTC.

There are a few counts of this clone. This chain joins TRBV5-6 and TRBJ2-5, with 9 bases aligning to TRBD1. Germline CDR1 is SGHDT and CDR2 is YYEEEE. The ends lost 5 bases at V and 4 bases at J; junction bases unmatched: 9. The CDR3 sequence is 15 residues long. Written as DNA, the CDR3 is TGTGCCAGCAGTGGGGCGGGACAGGGTATAGAGACCCAGTACTTC. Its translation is CASSGAGQGIETQYF.